One and the same sample provided the 17 T cell receptor beta chains below, sequenced in a study of blood T cell repertoires in COVID-19. Clones were sequenced by immunoSEQ multiplex PCR, and TCRdb holds only the in-frame ones, with some missing. The sample includes about 350,000 clones, roughly 86% of them seen just once. Sequenced material: PBMCs or T cells enriched from blood (not recorded which). All receptors come from a woman aged 25 to 39 who had been exposed to COVID-19.

J is TRBJ2-1 and V is TRBV11-3, with TRBD2 matching over 7 bases. With 2 bases clipped from V and 0 bases from J, the junction kept 4 bases outside the gene matches. Germline CDR1 reads SGHNT; CDR2 reads YENEEA. This CDR3 is built from 16 residues. The CDR3 region is CASSLRPGGSYNEQFF. The CDR3 DNA is TGTGCCAGCAGCTTACGACCGGGAGGCTCCTACAATGAGCAGTTCTTC.

The V call is TRBV27, the J call TRBJ1-1; 10 bases are a match to TRBD1. V was clipped by 5 bases and J by 6 bases; unmatched bases: 9. Germline V gene data show CDR1 as MNHEY and CDR2 as SMNVEV (reference sequence). The CDR3 has 15 residues. CDR3 residues: CASSDGQGVGSEAFF. CDR3 DNA sequence: TGTGCCAGCAGTGATGGACAGGGGGTTGGTTCTGAAGCTTTCTTT.

This clone was seen only a few times. This chain joins TRBV11-1 and TRBJ1-1, with 10 bases aligning to TRBD1. This CDR3 is 15 amino acids long. Trimming removed 0 bases from V and 6 bases from J; junction bases left unmatched: 4. In germline, CDR1 is SGHAT, CDR2 FQDESV (reference sequence). CDR3 DNA: TGTGCCAGCAGCTTAGCGGGACAGGGGACAGCTGAAGCTTTCTTT. It encodes CASSLAGQGTAEAFF.

The gene calls are TRBV15 and TRBJ2-3; D not resolved. Germline values: CDR1 LNHNV, CDR2 YYDKDF (reference sequence). V lost 6 bases and J 0 bases, leaving 10 bases between the germline ends. This CDR3 has 14 amino acids. This CDR3 is CATSFSSSTDTQYF. The CDR3 DNA reads TGTGCCACCAGTTTTAGCAGTAGCACAGATACGCAGTATTTT. Full variable domain (outside the CDR3, taken from reference TRBV15 and TRBJ2-3): DAMVIQNPRYQVTQFGKPVTLSCSQTLNHNVMYWYQQKSSQAPKLLFHYYDKDFNNEADTPDNFQSRRPNTSFCFLDIRSPGLGDTAMYLCATSFSSSTDTQYFGPGTRLTVL.

V gene TRBV7-7 combines with J gene TRBJ2-1; TRBD2 matches at 13 bases. The CDR3 is 15 residues long. Germline-derived CDR1 and CDR2 are SSHAT and FNYEAQ (reference sequence). The V gene end was trimmed by 5 bases and the J gene end by 5 bases; junction bases not matched to a gene: 3. CDR3 sequence reads: CASSIGTSGNNEQFF. The CDR3 coding sequence is TGTGCCAGCAGCATAGGGACTAGCGGGAACAATGAGCAGTTCTTC.

This chain links TRBV13 with TRBJ2-3; 8 bases are shared with TRBD2. V shed 2 bases and J 0 bases; nucleotides not matched to a gene: 16. Germline CDR1 is PRHDT and CDR2 is FYEKMQ (reference sequence). The CDR3 runs to 20 residues. The CDR3 region has the DNA TGTGCCAGCAGCTTACGGGGCGGGAGGCCCGCTTACTCTAGCACAGATACGCAGTATTTT. The encoded protein is CASSLRGGRPAYSSTDTQYF.

This clone appeared a single time. The chain joins TRBV18 to TRBJ2-7, with 10 bases that match TRBD2. Trimming cost V 8 bases and J 5 bases; bases outside gene matches: 9. The germline gives CDR1 KGHSH, CDR2 LQKENI. There are 14 residues in the CDR3. The CDR3 loop is CASTSQREGNEQYF. The DNA of the CDR3 is TGTGCCAGCACCTCCCAGCGGGAGGGCAACGAGCAGTACTTC.

The genes are TRBV7-9 and TRBJ1-4; TRBD1 might be the D (6 bases). Germline values: CDR1 SEHNR, CDR2 FQNEAQ (reference sequence). This CDR3 has 11 amino acids. With 3 bases removed from V and 13 bases from J, the gap between germline ends came to 9 bases. CDR3 nucleotides: TGTGCCAGCAGCTTCGACAGGAGACTGTTTTTT. The encoded protein is CASSFDRRLFF.

The rearrangement joins TRBV19 to TRBJ2-6; a weak D match, TRBD1 (5 bases). V lost 5 bases and J 2 bases, leaving 16 bases between the germline ends. CDR3 size: 17 residues. The germline CDR1 and CDR2 sequences are LNHDA and SQIVND (reference sequence). The CDR3 DNA sequence: TGTGCCAGTAGTTCCTTGGGGCAGGATACTGGGGCCAACGTCCTGACTTTC. It translates to CASSSLGQDTGANVLTF.

V and J are TRBV7-8 and TRBJ1-5; TRBD1 agrees at 8 bases. The CDR3 covers 17 residues. CDR1 is SGHVS, CDR2 FQNEAQ, per germline. The V and J ends lost 1 base and 0 bases, in that order; junction bases with no gene match: 5. CDR3 residues: CASSLERDRISNQPQHF. DNA of the CDR3: TGTGCCAGCAGCTTAGAGCGGGACAGGATTAGCAATCAGCCCCAGCATTTT.

The rearrangement joins TRBV2 to TRBJ1-5, with no clear D. The CDR3 has 16 amino acids. Trimming pared 3 bases from V and 3 bases from J, leaving 15 bases between. Per the germline V gene, CDR1 is SNHLY and CDR2 is FYNNEI. CDR3 region: CASSEYMGDPNQPQHF. The CDR3 DNA is TGTGCCAGCAGTGAGTATATGGGCGACCCCAATCAGCCCCAGCATTTT.

The J gene is TRBJ1-3, the V gene TRBV7-2; weak D call: TRBD1 (5 bases). The ends were cut back, 3 bases at V and 4 bases at J, with 10 bases in the middle. The V gene's germline CDR1 is SGHTA and CDR2 FQGNSA. The CDR3 consists of 14 residues. Written as DNA, the CDR3 is TGTGCCAGCAGCTTTGGGGCATCCGGAAACACCATATATTTT. This sequence encodes CASSFGASGNTIYF.

The chain joins TRBV10-3 to TRBJ1-4, with 7 positions matching TRBD1. Germline CDR1 is ENHRY and CDR2 is SYGVKD. The trim removed 3 bases at V and 4 bases at J, leaving 8 bases unmatched. The length of the CDR3 is 16 residues. DNA for the CDR3: TGTGCCATCAGTGAAGGGGGACAGCGGTTTAATGAAAAACTGTTTTTT. This translates into CAISEGGQRFNEKLFF.

This chain joins TRBV12-3 or TRBV12-4 and TRBJ2-7; D is unclear. The CDR3 has 11 residues. With 5 bases removed from V and 3 bases from J, the gap between germline ends came to 5 bases. The CDR3 DNA sequence: TGTGCCAGCAGTCCAGACTACGAGCAGTACTTC. Translated: CASSPDYEQYF.

V and J are TRBV16 and TRBJ1-4, with TRBD1 matching over 8 bases. The CDR3 has 14 residues. V dropped 5 bases and J dropped 6; count of bases not matched to a gene: 5. Germline V lookup: CDR1 KGHSY, CDR2 FQNENV. In DNA, the CDR3 is TGTGCCAGCAGCTTACAGGGGGAGGATGAAAAACTGTTTTTT. Amino acid sequence: CASSLQGEDEKLFF.

This chain uses TRBV27 with TRBJ2-3; tentative D call: TRBD1 (6 bases). CDR1 MNHEY and CDR2 SMNVEV come from the germline V gene (reference sequence). V lost 4 bases to trimming and J lost 3 bases, with 8 bases between them. This CDR3 is 13 amino acids long. This CDR3 is CASSSQGTDTQYF. CDR3 sequence (DNA): TGTGCCAGCAGTTCGCAGGGGACAGATACGCAGTATTTT.

This clone showed up just a few times. J is TRBJ1-2 and V is TRBV12-3 or TRBV12-4; tentatively, D is TRBD1 (6 bases). This CDR3 spans 13 amino acids. Trimming left V 1 base short and J 9 bases short, with 12 bases between. CDR3 in DNA: TGTGCCAGCAGTTTAGGGACAGTTCGGAGCTACACCTTC. This codes for CASSLGTVRSYTF.